The source of this TCR beta chain is a study of T-cell reconstitution after alpha-beta-depleted transplantation in children (dated by TCRdb to about 2016). Concerning the study at large: T-cell immune reconstitution after TCRalphabeta/CD19-depleted allogeneic hematopoietic cell transplantation in children was quantitatively tracked in the study by means of TCR repertoire profiling. Overall study outcomes, separate from this receptor: Over the following months the frequencies of hyperexpanded clones went down, and after one year T-cell counts and TCRbeta diversity were mostly credited to newly produced T cells. The apparently early alphabetaT-cell count recovery about two months after transplant was reportedly dependent on only several hundred rapidly expanded clones derived from non-depleted graft cells. The high TCRbeta diversity at day 60 in some patients was ascribed to recipient T cells and intrathymic progenitors that had survived conditioning.

CDR1 and CDR2, looked up from the germline V gene (reference sequence), are GTSNPN and SVGIG. The CDR3 runs 13 residues from the cysteine to the phenylalanine. Just the 39-base CDR3 DNA is kept, in frame starting at base 1. V and J are trimmed by 4 bases and 11 bases, and the gene matches miss 8 bases of the junction. About this clonotype itself: It lacks a known antigen. Nothing much larger sits one base from this clone, and base qualities are not available.

The method was PCR. Sequencer: Illumina HiSeq 2500. TCR libraries were prepared with molecular barcoding, using unique molecular identifiers to normalize TCRbeta repertoire quantification. In TCRdb, the public reads were trimmed at Q25 with fastp and aligned with MiXCR, with productive beta chains retained. Rows merge per CDR3 protein into single entries with the most common DNA and genes. The sample table holds over 200,000 distinct CDR3 sequences, of which around 8.4% were seen once. The biggest ten clones account for roughly a third of the sample. The treatment or condition label of this sample denotes: allogeneic hematopoietic cell transplantation with graft depleted of TCRalphabeta T cells and CD19 B cells. Transplant recipients were children who received TCRalphabeta/CD19-depleted allogeneic hematopoietic cell grafts.

The sequence was collected from a male patient between 2 and 10 years old who had a stem cell transplant for acute myeloid leukemia, so the T cells may come from the graft donor. Here the sequenced sample was PBMCs, mostly from graft donor cells, taken 360 days after TCRalphabeta/CD19-depleted stem cell transplant. In this chain, TRBV30 is recombined with TRBJ1-6; 7 of the junction bases match TRBD1. The DNA sequence is as follows: TGTGCCTGGATGACAGGGTTCGGGGCACCCCTCCACTTT. Its protein reads: CAWMTGFGAPLHF.